The 25 T cell receptor beta chains presented below share a single source sample, sequenced in a study of T cells expressing NK-cell markers. TCRdb reworked the 5' RACE reads into one entry per CDR3 protein, no DNA. The repertoire table contains about 160,000 distinct CDR3 sequences. Input material: blood T cells: a sorted CD56 or NKG2C T cell subset, CD4+ or CD8+ T cells, or bulk PBMC T cells (not recorded which). Receptors were obtained from a woman between 18 and 75 years old in good health.

The chain couples TRBV20-1 to TRBJ1-4. CDR3 length: 13 residues. Germline V gene sequence: CDR1 DFQATT, CDR2 SNEGSKA (reference sequence). CDR3 sequence: CSASMGRNEKLFF.

This chain connects TRBV7-7 to TRBJ2-1; TCRdb's D gene call, TRBD2, goes unchecked for lack of DNA. Germline values: CDR1 SSHAT, CDR2 FNYEAQ (reference sequence). The CDR3 contains 17 residues. CDR3 residues: CASSYSSGRTRYNEQFF.

The chain is built from TRBV20-1 and TRBJ1-6; the D call of TRBD1 rests on TCRdb alone, since no DNA is present to check it. Per germline, CDR1 DFQATT and CDR2 SNEGSKA (reference sequence). The CDR3 has 12 residues. The CDR3 sequence: CSVRDGNSPLHF.

This rearrangement joins TRBV20-1 to TRBJ2-1; TCRdb outputs TRBD2, but without DNA this stays unchecked. From germline, CDR1 is DFQATT and CDR2 SNEGSKA (reference sequence). CDR3 length: 15 amino acids. CDR3 sequence reads: CSAREGRSLQRGQFF.

The rearrangement links TRBV5-5 to TRBJ1-2; TCRdb's assignment of TRBD1 cannot be checked, as there is no DNA. CDR1 and CDR2 (germline): SGHKS, YYEKEE (reference sequence). The CDR3 runs 14 residues. The CDR3 loop reads CASSPGQILYGYTF.

The J gene is TRBJ2-1, the V gene TRBV12-3 or TRBV12-4; TCRdb's D call, TRBD1, is unchecked because there is no DNA. CDR3 size: 15 residues. CDR3 sequence reads: CATQRGASSYNEQFF.

This chain's CDR3 is CASSPSSGGETQYF. The chain recombines TRBV9 with TRBJ2-5; TCRdb's D gene call, TRBD2, goes unchecked for lack of DNA. Germline V gene sequence: CDR1 SGDLS, CDR2 YYNGEE. The CDR3 contains 14 residues.

The chain has TRBV27 and TRBJ2-5; TCRdb returns TRBD2, unconfirmable since there is no DNA. The CDR3 extends over 18 amino acids. Germline V gene data show CDR1 as MNHEY and CDR2 as SMNVEV (reference sequence). This CDR3 is CASSPPGLAGGKGETQYF.

J is TRBJ1-5 and V is TRBV5-6. The CDR3 contains 13 residues. Looked up from germline, CDR1 is SGHDT and CDR2 is YYEEEE. Here the CDR3 reads CASSRGINQPQHF. Full variable domain (remainder filled in from reference TRBV5-6 and TRBJ1-5): DAGVTQSPTHLIKTRGQQVTLRCSPKSGHDTVSWYQQALGQGPQFIFQYYEEEERQRGNFPDRFSGHQFPNYSSELNVNALLLGDSALYLCASSRGINQPQHFGDGTRLSIL.

The V and J genes are TRBV2 and TRBJ2-7; TCRdb picks TRBD2, but there is no DNA to check that call. This CDR3 is 11 amino acids long. Germline V gene sequence: CDR1 SNHLY, CDR2 FYNNEI. The CDR3 protein is CASTTSSEQYF.

The chain has TRBV5-1 and TRBJ2-1; the D gene TCRdb calls, TRBD2, cannot be checked with no DNA. This CDR3 has 14 amino acids. Germline loops: CDR1 SGHRS, CDR2 YFSETQ. CDR3 loop: CASQAGLDYNEQFF.

The V gene is TRBV4-2, the J gene TRBJ2-7; TCRdb reports TRBD2, a call that lacks DNA to check it against. The CDR3 contains 17 residues. The germline V gene encodes CDR1 LGHNA and CDR2 YNFKEQ. The CDR3 sequence is CASSQELAGGLIYEQYF.

This chain uses TRBV3-1 with TRBJ1-3. This CDR3 region has 12 residues. Looked up from germline, CDR1 is LGHDT and CDR2 is YNNKEL (reference sequence). CDR3: CASNQARSTIYF.

The J gene is TRBJ1-2, the V gene TRBV25-1; the D gene TCRdb calls, TRBD1, cannot be checked with no DNA. This CDR3 is built from 14 residues. CDR1 and CDR2 (germline): MGHDK, SYGVNS. The chain's CDR3 is CASVRDRGGYGYTF.

The V call is TRBV5-6, the J call TRBJ2-5; TCRdb lists TRBD1, though no DNA is available to test this call. CDR3 length: 17 amino acids. CDR1 is SGHDT and CDR2 is YYEEEE in the germline V gene. The CDR3 sequence is CASRLSSGGRVRETQYF.

This chain links TRBV5-1 with TRBJ2-7; TCRdb outputs TRBD1, but without DNA this stays unchecked. Germline V gene data show CDR1 as SGHRS and CDR2 as YFSETQ. The CDR3 consists of 17 residues. CDR3: CASSPALSGGLAYEQYF.

The chain is built from TRBV5-1 and TRBJ2-7; the D gene TCRdb calls, TRBD1, cannot be checked with no DNA. The CDR3 has 15 residues. Germline V gene lookup returns CDR1 SGHRS and CDR2 YFSETQ. CDR3: CASSLQGGRDYEQYF.

The chain uses TRBV4-1 and TRBJ2-1; TCRdb's D call of TRBD2 is untestable without DNA. Germline lookup yields CDR1 MGHRA and CDR2 YSYEKL. The CDR3 extends over 16 amino acids. The CDR3 protein is CASSQGVPTPYNEQFF.

The chain employs TRBV11-2 and TRBJ2-7; checking the TCRdb D call of TRBD1 is not possible without DNA. CDR1 is SGHAT and CDR2 is FQNNGV in the germline V gene. The CDR3 consists of 12 residues. CDR3: CASSIQGDEQYF.

The chain links TRBV16 to TRBJ2-6. Looked up from germline, CDR1 is KGHSY and CDR2 is FQNENV. The CDR3 is 15 residues long. CDR3 sequence: CASLIIGSGANVLTF.

The genes are TRBV4-1 and TRBJ1-5; no DNA is available, so the TRBD1 call from TCRdb remains unchecked. Germline V CDR1 and CDR2: MGHRA, YSYEKL. There are 15 residues in the CDR3. The CDR3 sequence is CASSQVGGTNQPQHF.

The genes are TRBV7-3 and TRBJ2-1; absent DNA, TCRdb's TRBD1 call cannot be checked. In germline, CDR1 is SGHTA, CDR2 FQGTGA. The CDR3 loop spans 13 amino acids. CDR3 region: CASSPKQEDEQFF.

The chain joins TRBV5-5 to TRBJ1-4; checking the TCRdb D call of TRBD1 is not possible without DNA. The germline CDR1 and CDR2 sequences are SGHKS and YYEKEE (reference sequence). CDR3 size: 16 residues. The CDR3 reads CASRQGLMSRDEKLFF.

The chain combines TRBV11-2 with TRBJ2-1; TCRdb designates TRBD2, a call that cannot be tested without DNA. This CDR3 has 17 amino acids. CDR1 and CDR2 (germline): SGHAT, FQNNGV. CDR3 sequence reads: CASSLGGLPSGGHEQFF.

The chain couples TRBV7-2 to TRBJ1-3; TCRdb returns TRBD1, unconfirmable since there is no DNA. Germline values: CDR1 SGHTA, CDR2 FQGNSA. This CDR3 is built from 15 residues. The CDR3 region is CASSFVGARGNTIYF. The entire variable domain, with the rest obtained from reference TRBV7-2 and TRBJ1-3, is as follows: GAGVSQSPSNKVTEKGKDVELRCDPISGHTALYWYRQSLGQGLEFLIYFQGNSAPDKSGLPSDRFSAERTGGSVSTLTIQRTQQEDSAVYLCASSFVGARGNTIYFGEGSWLTVV.